This T cell receptor beta chain was captured by sequencing in a study of T cells in localized non-small cell lung cancer. Lung adjacent to the tumor, free of atypia, was sampled at least 2 cm from its margin. The study's findings and limits: Clonality peaked in uninvolved adjacent lung rather than tumor.

Comments on this clone: Its antigen remains unknown.

Some clones are missing from TCRdb's copy, which holds only in-frame ones; the method was immunoSEQ multiplex PCR. The sample yields approximately 1,500 clones, roughly 30% seen once. This sequence originates from a man aged 35 to 69 with stage I lung adenocarcinoma. Sample: normal lung tissue next to the tumor, taken before any cancer treatment.

The chain's CDR3 is CASSLVGQGAYEQYF. The CDR3, as DNA: TGTGCCAGCAGCTTAGTCGGACAGGGGGCGTACGAGCAGTACTTC. J is TRBJ2-7 and V is TRBV11-3; 11 nucleotides match TRBD1. This CDR3 is 15 amino acids long. The J segment lost 4 bases and the V segment lost 1 base, leaving 3 bases of the junction unmatched. Germline lookup yields CDR1 SGHNT and CDR2 YENEEA.